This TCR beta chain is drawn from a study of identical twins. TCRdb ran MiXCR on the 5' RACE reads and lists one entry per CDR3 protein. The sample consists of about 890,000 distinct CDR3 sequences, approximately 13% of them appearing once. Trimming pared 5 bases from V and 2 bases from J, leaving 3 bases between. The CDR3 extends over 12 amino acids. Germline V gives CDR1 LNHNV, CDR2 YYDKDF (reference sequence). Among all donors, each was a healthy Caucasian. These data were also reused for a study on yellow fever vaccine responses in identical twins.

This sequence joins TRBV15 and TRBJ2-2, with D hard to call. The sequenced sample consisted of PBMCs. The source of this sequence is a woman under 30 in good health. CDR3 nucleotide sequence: TGTGCCACCAGCCGCAACACCGGGGAGCTGTTTTTT. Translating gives CATSRNTGELFF.